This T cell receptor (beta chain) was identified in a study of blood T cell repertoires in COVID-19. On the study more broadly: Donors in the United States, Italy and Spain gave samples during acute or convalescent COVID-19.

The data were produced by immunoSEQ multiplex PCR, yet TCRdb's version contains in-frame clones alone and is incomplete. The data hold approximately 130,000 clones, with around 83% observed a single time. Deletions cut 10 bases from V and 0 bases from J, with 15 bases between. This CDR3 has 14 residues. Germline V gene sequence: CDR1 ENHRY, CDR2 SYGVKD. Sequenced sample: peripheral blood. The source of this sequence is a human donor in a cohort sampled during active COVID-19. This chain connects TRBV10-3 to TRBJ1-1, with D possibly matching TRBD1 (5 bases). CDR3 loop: CATWEDSMNTEAFF. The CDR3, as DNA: TGTGCCACCTGGGAAGACAGCATGAACACTGAAGCTTTCTTT.